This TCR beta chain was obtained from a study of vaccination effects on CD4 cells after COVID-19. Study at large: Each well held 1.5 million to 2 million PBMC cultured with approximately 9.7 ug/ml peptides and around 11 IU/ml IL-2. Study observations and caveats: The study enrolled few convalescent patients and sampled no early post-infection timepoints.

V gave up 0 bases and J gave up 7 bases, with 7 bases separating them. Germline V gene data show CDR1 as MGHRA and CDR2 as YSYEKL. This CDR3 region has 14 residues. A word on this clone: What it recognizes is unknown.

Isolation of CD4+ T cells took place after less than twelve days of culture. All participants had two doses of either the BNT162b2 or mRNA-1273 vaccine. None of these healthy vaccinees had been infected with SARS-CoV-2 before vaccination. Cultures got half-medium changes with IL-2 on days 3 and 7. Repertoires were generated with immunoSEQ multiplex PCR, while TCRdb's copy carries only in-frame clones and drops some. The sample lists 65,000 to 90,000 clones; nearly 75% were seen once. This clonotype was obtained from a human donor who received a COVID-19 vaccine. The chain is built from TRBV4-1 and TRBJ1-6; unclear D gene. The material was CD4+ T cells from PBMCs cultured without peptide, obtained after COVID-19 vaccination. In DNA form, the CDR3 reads TGCGCCAGCAGCCAAGAAAACCGGAATTCACCCCTCCACTTT. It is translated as CASSQENRNSPLHF.